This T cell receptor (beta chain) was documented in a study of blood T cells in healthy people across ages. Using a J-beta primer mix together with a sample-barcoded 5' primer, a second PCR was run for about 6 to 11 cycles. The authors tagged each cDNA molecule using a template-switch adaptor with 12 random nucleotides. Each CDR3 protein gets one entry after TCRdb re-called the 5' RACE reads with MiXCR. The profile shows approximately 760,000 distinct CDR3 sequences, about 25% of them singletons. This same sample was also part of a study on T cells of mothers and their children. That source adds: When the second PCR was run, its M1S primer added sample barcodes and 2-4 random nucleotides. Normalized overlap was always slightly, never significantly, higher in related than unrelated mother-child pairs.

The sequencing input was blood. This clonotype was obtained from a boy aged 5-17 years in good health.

Written as DNA, the CDR3 is TGTGCCAGCAGCCAAGAAAGTAGGGACAGGAGAGAGACCCAGTACTTC. Its translation: CASSQESRDRRETQYF. The rearrangement uses TRBV3-1 and TRBJ2-5; 8 bases are shared with TRBD1. The CDR3 spans 16 residues. The V and J ends lost 0 bases and 4 bases, in that order; junction bases with no gene match: 7. Germline V lookup: CDR1 LGHDT, CDR2 YNNKEL (reference sequence).